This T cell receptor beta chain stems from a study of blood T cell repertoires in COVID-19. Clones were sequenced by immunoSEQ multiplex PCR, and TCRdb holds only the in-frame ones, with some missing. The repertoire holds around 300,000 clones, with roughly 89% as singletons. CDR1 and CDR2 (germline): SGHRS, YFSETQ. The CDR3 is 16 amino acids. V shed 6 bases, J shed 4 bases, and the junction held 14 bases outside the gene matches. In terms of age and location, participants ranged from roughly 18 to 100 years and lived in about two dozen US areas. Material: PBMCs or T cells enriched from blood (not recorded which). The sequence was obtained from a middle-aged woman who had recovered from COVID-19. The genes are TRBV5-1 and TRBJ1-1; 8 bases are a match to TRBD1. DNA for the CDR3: TGCGCCAGCACCACAGGGGGAGAGCTGAGGGCCACTGAAGCTTTCTTT. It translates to CASTTGGELRATEAFF.